This T cell receptor beta chain was recorded in a study of cytomegalovirus exposure and HLA in healthy donors. Study-wide findings and caveats: A later analysis appeared to link common viral pathogens to several of the most significant clusters. In a later analysis, CMV-associated beta chains were mostly HLA-associated, it appeared.

The donors, nominally healthy at sampling, likely had unrecorded immune exposures. V shed 6 bases and J shed 4 bases, with 15 bases lying between them. Germline V gene sequence: CDR1 SNHLY, CDR2 FYNNEI. The CDR3 spans 14 residues. 13 Jbeta primers and 60 Vbeta primers were used for the PCR. In the original workflow: About 10 million of 80 million or so unique TCR beta chains were shared, per a later count. The protocol was immunoSEQ multiplex PCR, while the TCRdb copy is restricted to in-frame clones and leaves out a portion. The V and J calls and clone size were taken over from that table, and D and trimming were inferred from the DNA. This repertoire shows 150,000 to 200,000 clones, 75% to 80% found once; its top ten account for around 0.96%. A remark on this clone: Its antigen remains unidentified.

This receptor was taken from a woman aged 45-59 years in good health and CMV-seropositive. What was sequenced was PBMCs. The rearrangement uses TRBV2 and TRBJ1-2; D is possibly TRBD1 (5 bases). The CDR3 sequence is CASRPRGGVYGYTF. In DNA form, the CDR3 reads TGTGCCAGCAGACCCCGTGGAGGGGTCTATGGCTACACCTTC. The complete variable domain, with remaining parts taken from reference TRBV2 and TRBJ1-2, reads EPEVTQTPSHQVTQMGQEVILRCVPISNHLYFYWYRQILGQKVEFLVSFYNNEISEKSEIFDDQFSVERPDGSNFTLKIRSTKLEDSAMYFCASRPRGGVYGYTFGSGTRLTVV.